Each of the 25 T cell receptor beta chains below was sequenced from the same sample in a study of T cell repertoires in cytomegalovirus infection. Which antigens these TCRs recognize remains unknown. Using its own MiXCR run on the reads, TCRdb lists one record per CDR3 protein. The sample lists under 450,000 distinct CDR3 sequences, about a third seen once, with about 13% in the top ten. The sample in question was cultured PBMCs, obtained from culture after CMV antigen stimulation. These TCRs come from a human donor in good health (CMV status not recorded). Some clones in this sample may be carry-over from other donors' samples.

The chain joins TRBV11-2 to TRBJ2-7; D unresolved. Per germline, CDR1 SGHAT and CDR2 FQNNGV. Trimming took off 2 bases at V and 3 bases at J, with 14 bases between the two ends. CDR3 length: 15 amino acids. This chain's CDR3 is CASSLNQGPSYEQYV. The CDR3, as DNA: TGTGCCAGCAGCTTAAATCAAGGACCCAGCTACGAGCAGTACGTC.

This chain connects TRBV6-5 to TRBJ2-1; 11 nucleotides match TRBD2. Germline-derived CDR1 and CDR2 are MNHEY and SVGAGI. This CDR3 comprises 16 residues. After removal of 5 bases from V and 3 bases from J, the junction contained 6 bases not matched to a gene. DNA for the CDR3: TGTGCCAGCAGTCGACTAGCGGGGTTGAACTACAATGAGCAGTTCTTC. Translated, it gives CASSRLAGLNYNEQFF.

This chain links TRBV27 with TRBJ1-5, with 7 bases that match TRBD1. Germline trimming cut 4 bases from V and 7 bases from J; bases unmatched to any gene: 4. The CDR3 runs 13 residues. CDR1 is MNHEY, CDR2 SMNVEV, per germline (reference sequence). CDR3 nucleotides: TGTGCCAGCAGTTCGACAGGGTTGCAGCCCCAGCATTTT. Translated, it gives CASSSTGLQPQHF.

This clonotype was seen at least ten times. CDR3 nucleotides: TGTGCCAGCAGCTTAGCGCGGCTAGCGGGAGTAGCCGATACGCAGTATTTT. Its protein is CASSLARLAGVADTQYF. The J gene is TRBJ2-3, the V gene TRBV7-2; 10 bases fit TRBD2. Trimming took 0 bases from V and 6 from J; bases not matched to a gene: 9. This CDR3 has 17 amino acids. Per germline, CDR1 SGHTA and CDR2 FQGNSA.

The sample holds a few counts of this clonotype. The V gene is TRBV7-2, the J gene TRBJ2-5; 8 bases match TRBD2. The CDR3 spans 14 residues. Germline V gene lookup returns CDR1 SGHTA and CDR2 FQGNSA. V lost 3 bases, J lost 4 bases, and 4 bases stayed unmatched. The CDR3 is CASSFGAGVETQYF. The CDR3 nucleotides are TGTGCCAGCAGCTTTGGAGCGGGAGTAGAGACCCAGTACTTC.

In this sample, this clonotype turned up many times. The V and J genes are TRBV7-9 and TRBJ2-7; D is undetermined. Germline V CDR1 and CDR2: SEHNR, FQNEAQ (reference sequence). V was clipped by 4 bases and J by 3 bases, with 7 bases between them. This CDR3 spans 12 amino acids. The CDR3 sequence is CASSSVIYEQYF. In nucleotides, the CDR3 is TGTGCCAGCAGCTCTGTAATCTACGAGCAGTACTTC.

This clonotype has just a few counts. The chain couples TRBV19 to TRBJ1-4; tentative D call: TRBD1 (6 bases). The CDR3 is 15 amino acids. Deletions cut 8 bases from V and 0 bases from J, with 13 bases between. CDR1 LNHDA and CDR2 SQIVND come from the germline V gene (reference sequence). CDR3 coding DNA: TGTGCCAGTCGGACAGCCCCGACAACTAATGAAAAACTGTTTTTT. It yields the protein CASRTAPTTNEKLFF.

This clonotype was detected a few times. The genes are TRBV28 and TRBJ1-2; a possible D gene is TRBD1 (6 bases). V lost 8 bases and J 5 bases, leaving 21 bases between the germline ends. CDR3 length equals 15 residues. Germline CDR1 MDHEN, CDR2 SYDVKM. Here the CDR3 DNA reads TGTGCCAGCCAGCAAGGGGGAGCCAACAGTTATGGCTACACCTTC. This gives the protein CASQQGGANSYGYTF.

The chain recombines TRBV6-8 with TRBJ1-5; 7 bases map to TRBD1. Per germline, CDR1 MNHGY and CDR2 SAAAGT. V trimming: 0 bases; J trimming: 4 bases; junction bases outside the gene matches: 3. CDR3 length: 15 amino acids. The CDR3 sequence: CASSYSPGGNQPQHF. For the CDR3, the DNA is TGTGCCAGCAGTTACTCCCCAGGGGGGAATCAGCCCCAGCATTTT.

The sample holds a few counts of this clonotype. The chain combines TRBV6-2 or TRBV6-3 with TRBJ2-5; D uncertain. CDR1 is MNHEY and CDR2 is SVGEGT in the germline V gene. The CDR3 is 12 amino acids. Trimming cost V 4 bases and J 2 bases, with 5 bases left between them. This CDR3 is CASSWLQETQYF. In nucleotides, the CDR3 is TGTGCCAGCAGTTGGCTTCAAGAGACCCAGTACTTC.

This clonotype was seen only a few times. V gene TRBV11-2 combines with J gene TRBJ2-7; 7 bases are shared with TRBD2. The germline V gene encodes CDR1 SGHAT and CDR2 FQNNGV. The CDR3 runs 15 residues. J lost 4 bases, V lost 1 base, and 7 bases had no gene match. The CDR3 is CASSLGEGIGYEQYF. DNA of the CDR3: TGTGCCAGCAGCTTAGGGGAGGGTATCGGTTACGAGCAGTACTTC.

The V gene is TRBV7-2, the J gene TRBJ2-4; D gene unclear. Germline CDR1 and CDR2: SGHTA and FQGNSA. The CDR3 is 15 amino acids. V lost 1 base, J lost 8 bases, and 15 bases lay in between. CDR3 nucleotides: TGTGCCAGCAGCTTAGTTCTTGGCAGTGCCGACATTCAGTACTTC. This gives the protein CASSLVLGSADIQYF.

This clonotype was detected only a few times. The chain uses TRBV10-3 and TRBJ2-1, with 10 bases that match TRBD2. The CDR3 has 16 residues. The germline V gene encodes CDR1 ENHRY and CDR2 SYGVKD. V gave up 3 bases and J gave up 7 bases; unmatched junction bases: 9. For the CDR3, the DNA is TGTGCCATCAGTGATCAGCTAGCGGGAGCTAGGAATGAGCAGTTCTTC. Translated: CAISDQLAGARNEQFF.

Written as DNA, the CDR3 is TGCAGCGTCGGGGGGGAGATGATCAACGAGCAGTACTTC. Translated: CSVGGEMINEQYF. The chain is built from TRBV29-1 and TRBJ2-7; the match to TRBD2 covers 8 bases. CDR1 is SQVTM and CDR2 is ANQGSEA in the germline V gene. J was trimmed by 5 bases and V by 6 bases; bases with no gene match: 9. CDR3 length: 13 residues.

In this sample, this clonotype turned up a few times. The CDR3 protein is CASSLILADRRIGELFF. The CDR3 DNA reads as TGTGCCAGCAGCTTAATCCTCGCGGACAGGAGAATCGGGGAGCTGTTTTTT. J is TRBJ2-2 and V is TRBV7-2; 7 nucleotides align to TRBD1. Germline V lookup: CDR1 SGHTA, CDR2 FQGNSA. With 2 bases clipped from V and 7 bases from J, the junction kept 13 bases outside the gene matches. The CDR3 loop spans 17 amino acids.

The chain employs TRBV12-3 or TRBV12-4 and TRBJ1-2; D unresolved. V was trimmed by 3 bases and J by 2 bases, leaving 7 bases between them. This CDR3 has 13 residues. CDR3 nucleotide sequence: TGTGCCAGCAGTTTGCCAGAAAACTATGGCTACACCTTC. Residues: CASSLPENYGYTF.

This clonotype showed up just a few times. The chain carries TRBV7-2 and TRBJ2-3; possible D gene TRBD1, 5 bases. In germline, CDR1 is SGHTA, CDR2 FQGNSA. The CDR3 spans 15 residues. Trimming removed 5 bases from V and 1 base from J, with 13 bases in between. The DNA for the CDR3 is TGTGCCAGCAGCCTAAGAAGGGGTCGCACAGATACGCAGTATTTT. Translating gives CASSLRRGRTDTQYF.

This sequence joins TRBV5-4 and TRBJ2-7, with a weak D call TRBD2 (6 bases). There are 14 residues in the CDR3. Trimming removed 4 bases at V and 3 bases at J, with 14 bases between. Per germline, CDR1 SGHNT and CDR2 YYREEE (reference sequence). This CDR3 is CASSPGTHDYEQYF. CDR3 nucleotide sequence: TGTGCCAGCAGCCCCGGGACTCACGACTACGAGCAGTACTTC. Filled out from reference TRBV5-4 and TRBJ2-7, the complete variable domain reads ETGVTQSPTHLIKTRGQQVTLRCSSQSGHNTVSWYQQALGQGPQFIFQYYREEENGRGNFPPRFSGLQFPNYSSELNVNALELDDSALYLCASSPGTHDYEQYFGPGTRLTVT.

CDR3 protein: CASSQGTSGNTDTQYF. The CDR3 coding sequence is TGCGCCAGCAGCCAAGGGACTAGCGGGAACACAGATACGCAGTATTTT. The rearrangement joins TRBV4-3 to TRBJ2-3, with 12 nucleotides matching TRBD2. Germline V lookup: CDR1 LGHNA, CDR2 YSLEER. The junction had 1 base not matched to a gene; V was cut back by 1 base and J by 2 bases. The CDR3 loop spans 16 amino acids.

The chain has TRBV7-9 and TRBJ2-1, with D possibly matching TRBD2 (6 bases). Trimming removed 9 bases from V and 4 bases from J, with 19 bases in between. Germline CDR1 and CDR2: SEHNR and FQNEAQ (reference sequence). This CDR3 comprises 15 residues. Written as DNA, the CDR3 is TGTGCCAGTACCCAGGCCGGGAGCCCGTACAATGAGCAGTTCTTC. Protein product: CASTQAGSPYNEQFF.

The rearrangement uses TRBV7-9 and TRBJ2-1; 8 bases are a match to TRBD2. Germline trimming cut 5 bases from V and 1 base from J; bases unmatched to any gene: 13. CDR3 size: 18 residues. Germline assignment: CDR1 SEHNR and CDR2 FQNEAQ (reference sequence). CDR3 DNA: TGTGCCAGCAGCCCCCATAGGAATGCGGGGGGTTCCTACAATGAGCAGTTCTTC. Translated, it gives CASSPHRNAGGSYNEQFF.

V and J are TRBV7-2 and TRBJ2-1; D not certain. V was clipped by 0 bases and J by 4 bases, with 16 bases between them. Germline lookup yields CDR1 SGHTA and CDR2 FQGNSA. The CDR3 sequence is 17 residues long. The DNA for the CDR3 is TGTGCCAGCAGCTTAGCGCACCGAAGCTCCTATTACAATGAGCAGTTCTTC. This codes for CASSLAHRSSYYNEQFF. The variable domain in full, with the rest retrieved from reference TRBV7-2 and TRBJ2-1, is GAGVSQSPSNKVTEKGKDVELRCDPISGHTALYWYRQSLGQGLEFLIYFQGNSAPDKSGLPSDRFSAERTGGSVSTLTIQRTQQEDSAVYLCASSLAHRSSYYNEQFFGPGTRLTVL.

This clonotype was detected only once. The gene calls are TRBV27 and TRBJ2-7; tentatively, D is TRBD2 (6 bases). Trimming pared 5 bases from V and 0 bases from J, leaving 14 bases between. CDR3 length: 15 amino acids. The germline V gene encodes CDR1 MNHEY and CDR2 SMNVEV (reference sequence). CDR3 amino acids: CASSKNSGSSYEQYV. In DNA form, the CDR3 reads TGTGCCAGCAGTAAGAATAGCGGAAGCTCCTACGAGCAGTACGTC.

The rearrangement uses TRBV7-9 and TRBJ2-4, with D tentatively TRBD2 (6 bases). V lost 6 bases to trimming and J lost 0 bases, with 21 bases between them. The germline CDR1 and CDR2 sequences are SEHNR and FQNEAQ (reference sequence). This CDR3 contains 18 residues. The CDR3 here is CASSLPLRGPLAKNIQYF. The CDR3, as DNA: TGTGCCAGCAGTCTACCTTTGCGGGGACCCCTAGCCAAAAACATTCAGTACTTC. The full variable domain, with the rest looked up from reference TRBV7-9 and TRBJ2-4, is DTGVSQNPRHKITKRGQNVTFRCDPISEHNRLYWYRQTLGQGPEFLTYFQNEAQLEKSRLLSDRFSAERPKGSFSTLEIQRTEQGDSAMYLCASSLPLRGPLAKNIQYFGAGTRLSVL.

V and J are TRBV10-2 and TRBJ1-5; D is ambiguous. The CDR3 loop spans 15 amino acids. CDR1 and CDR2 (germline): WSHSY, SAAADI. Trimming took 5 bases from V and 2 from J, leaving 13 bases between them. The CDR3 DNA follows: TGCGCCAGCAGTAATTTTGGCGGGGGCAATCAGCCCCAGCATTTT. Translation: CASSNFGGGNQPQHF.